The 19 T cell receptor beta chains reported below all come from one sample, sequenced in a study of blood T cell repertoires in COVID-19. Produced via immunoSEQ multiplex PCR; TCRdb's table is partial and in-frame only. The profile shows approximately 120,000 clones, about 78% of them singletons. The sample was peripheral blood. The source is a human donor in a cohort sampled during active or convalescent COVID-19.

V is TRBV6-6 and J is TRBJ1-2; 8 bases fit TRBD1. The germline CDR1 and CDR2 sequences are MNHNY and SVGAGI (reference sequence). The CDR3 has 13 amino acids. Unmatched junction bases numbered 5, after V lost 6 bases and J lost 5 bases. The CDR3 region is CASSQGQGYGYTF. DNA of the CDR3: TGTGCCAGCAGCCAAGGACAGGGTTATGGCTACACCTTC.

DNA for the CDR3: TGTGCCAGCAGCCCTCTTGGCGGGGGAACTGAAGCTTTCTTT. The encoded protein is CASSPLGGGTEAFF. This sequence joins TRBV5-4 and TRBJ1-1; D is perhaps TRBD1 (5 bases). V was trimmed by 4 bases and J by 5 bases, leaving 15 bases between them. Per germline, CDR1 SGHNT and CDR2 YYREEE (reference sequence). The CDR3 is 14 residues long.

J is TRBJ2-5 and V is TRBV28; D possibly corresponds to TRBD1 (5 bases). V lost 5 bases and J 1 base, leaving 14 bases between the germline ends. The germline V gene has CDR1 MDHEN and CDR2 SYDVKM. CDR3 length: 15 amino acids. The CDR3 DNA reads TGTGCCAGCAGTCTATCGCGCCAGGGCCAAGAGACCCAGTACTTC. Residues: CASSLSRQGQETQYF.

The rearrangement uses TRBV11-2 and TRBJ2-2; 9 bases map to TRBD2. From germline, CDR1 is SGHAT and CDR2 FQNNGV. The CDR3 runs to 15 residues. The V and J ends lost 3 bases and 5 bases, in that order; junction bases with no gene match: 4. DNA of the CDR3: TGTGCCAGCAGCTTTAGCGGGGGATTAACCGGGGAGCTGTTTTTT. Amino acids: CASSFSGGLTGELFF. The full variable domain, rest sourced from reference TRBV11-2 and TRBJ2-2, is EAGVAQSPRYKIIEKRQSVAFWCNPISGHATLYWYQQILGQGPKLLIQFQNNGVVDDSQLPKDRFSAERLKGVDSTLKIQPAKLEDSAVYLCASSFSGGLTGELFFGEGSRLTVL.

The V and J genes are TRBV5-5 and TRBJ2-7; D is uncertain. Trimming shortened V by 0 bases and J by 4 bases, and 14 bases separated the two germline ends. This CDR3 region has 15 residues. The germline CDR1 and CDR2 sequences are SGHKS and YYEKEE (reference sequence). CDR3 amino acids: CASSLVPQAQYEQYF. DNA of the CDR3: TGTGCCAGCAGCTTGGTTCCCCAAGCTCAATACGAGCAGTACTTC.

This sequence joins TRBV4-1 and TRBJ2-7; 8 bases are shared with TRBD1. V was pared by 1 base and J by 4 bases, with 6 bases of the junction left unmatched. Germline V gene data show CDR1 as MGHRA and CDR2 as YSYEKL. This CDR3 region has 15 residues. The CDR3 sequence: CASSQGRQGPYEQYF. The CDR3 nucleotides read TGCGCCAGCAGCCAAGGTCGACAGGGGCCATACGAGCAGTACTTC.

V and J are TRBV9 and TRBJ1-6; possibly TRBD1 for D (5 bases). Per germline, CDR1 SGDLS and CDR2 YYNGEE. V was cut by 4 bases and J by 8 bases, with 13 bases left in between. The CDR3 extends over 14 amino acids. CDR3 in DNA: TGTGCCAGCAGCTTTCAGGGTCGGGATTCACCCCTCCACTTT. It encodes CASSFQGRDSPLHF.

This clone was observed a few times. The V gene is TRBV7-6, the J gene TRBJ2-3, with D unresolved. CDR1 is SGHVS, CDR2 FNYEAQ, per germline. Trimming cost V 2 bases and J 0 bases, with 9 bases left between them. The CDR3 is made up of 15 amino acids. CDR3 nucleotide sequence: TGTGCCAGCAGCTTACTACCCTCTAGCACAGATACGCAGTATTTT. Amino acids: CASSLLPSSTDTQYF.

CDR3 in DNA: TGTGCCAGCAGTCAGACTAGCGGGATCTACGAGCAGTACTTC. This translates into CASSQTSGIYEQYF. The chain carries TRBV6-2 or TRBV6-3 and TRBJ2-7, with 11 bases lining up with TRBD2. Trimming removed 5 bases from V and 3 bases from J; junction bases left unmatched: 3. Germline CDR1 reads MNHEY; CDR2 reads SVGEGT. CDR3 length: 14 residues.

This clone was recorded once. The chain carries TRBV10-3 and TRBJ2-4, with 9 bases aligning to TRBD2. CDR3 length: 15 amino acids. The junction had 2 bases not matched to a gene; V was cut back by 2 bases and J by 3 bases. Looked up from germline, CDR1 is ENHRY and CDR2 is SYGVKD. The CDR3 region is CAISEASGVKNIQYF. DNA of the CDR3: TGTGCCATCAGTGAGGCTAGCGGGGTCAAAAACATTCAGTACTTC.

The gene calls are TRBV24-1 and TRBJ1-2; TRBD1 aligns across 9 bases. CDR1 and CDR2 (germline): KGHDR, SFDVKD. The V and J ends lost 3 bases and 2 bases, in that order; junction bases with no gene match: 3. This CDR3 comprises 15 residues. The CDR3: CATSDPGTGNYGYTF. The CDR3 DNA is TGTGCCACCAGTGATCCCGGGACAGGGAACTATGGCTACACCTTC.

The chain combines TRBV9 with TRBJ1-6; 7 bases are a match to TRBD1. Germline-derived CDR1 and CDR2 are SGDLS and YYNGEE. The CDR3 covers 15 residues. V was pared by 5 bases and J by 2 bases, with 4 bases of the junction left unmatched. DNA for the CDR3: TGTGCCAGCAGGAAAGGACAGGCCTATAATTCACCCCTCCACTTT. Amino acid sequence: CASRKGQAYNSPLHF.

The rearrangement joins TRBV6-6 to TRBJ1-5, with TRBD1 as a possible D gene (6 bases). There are 15 residues in the CDR3. V gave up 0 bases and J gave up 3 bases, with 9 bases separating them. Germline V gives CDR1 MNHNY, CDR2 SVGAGI (reference sequence). CDR3 bases: TGTGCCAGCAGTTACTCCGGGGGGCCCAATCAGCCCCAGCATTTT. It yields the protein CASSYSGGPNQPQHF.

The genes are TRBV20-1 and TRBJ1-1; tentative D call: TRBD1 (6 bases). Germline lookup yields CDR1 DFQATT and CDR2 SNEGSKA (reference sequence). V gave up 3 bases and J gave up 2 bases, with 13 bases separating them. There are 14 residues in the CDR3. The CDR3 sequence is CSASRTVLNTEAFF. Here the CDR3 DNA reads TGCAGTGCTAGTCGGACAGTGCTTAACACTGAAGCTTTCTTT.

With respect to this clone: At one end, the junction sequence differs from germline, possibly due to a read error. The chain uses TRBV7-7 and TRBJ2-3; D is ambiguous. The CDR3 consists of 13 residues. Germline V gene sequence: CDR1 SSHAT, CDR2 FNYEAQ (reference sequence). CDR3 amino acids: CASSYADTDTQYF. As DNA, the CDR3 is TGTGCTAGCAGCTACGCAGACACAGATACGCAGTATTTT.

The rearrangement uses TRBV20-1 and TRBJ2-5, with TRBD2 matching over 7 bases. This CDR3 spans 11 amino acids. Germline lookup yields CDR1 DFQATT and CDR2 SNEGSKA (reference sequence). V shed 7 bases, J shed 2 bases, and the junction held 1 base outside the gene matches. The CDR3 here is CSGEGQETQYF. Written as DNA, the CDR3 is TGCAGTGGGGAGGGTCAAGAGACCCAGTACTTC.

The chain recombines TRBV7-8 with TRBJ2-1; 9 bases match TRBD2. The CDR3 extends over 15 amino acids. The germline gives CDR1 SGHVS, CDR2 FQNEAQ. Unmatched junction bases numbered 2, after V lost 1 base and J lost 4 bases. The CDR3: CASSLGTSDYNEQFF. DNA of the CDR3: TGTGCCAGCAGCTTAGGGACTAGCGATTACAATGAGCAGTTCTTC.

The rearrangement uses TRBV7-9 and TRBJ1-3; 8 nucleotides agree with TRBD1. After removal of 7 bases from V and 4 bases from J, the junction contained 3 bases not matched to a gene. Germline V gene sequence: CDR1 SEHNR, CDR2 FQNEAQ (reference sequence). The CDR3 runs 13 residues. CDR3 nucleotide sequence: TGTGCCAGCATGACAGGGGAGGGAAACACCATATATTTT. This encodes CASMTGEGNTIYF.

V and J are TRBV12-3 or TRBV12-4 and TRBJ1-2; TRBD1 agrees at 8 bases. Trimming at V came to 3 bases and at J to 8 bases, leaving 5 bases not matched to a gene. CDR3 length equals 13 residues. CDR3 protein: CASSFGQGGGYTF. The CDR3, as DNA: TGTGCCAGCAGTTTCGGACAGGGTGGCGGCTACACCTTC.